This T cell receptor (beta chain) was captured by sequencing in a study of blood T cell repertoires in COVID-19. The cohort comprised adults aged 18 to 89 years residing in 20 to 30 US areas. Per the germline V gene, CDR1 is MDHEN and CDR2 is SYDVKM. This CDR3 comprises 17 residues. V dropped 6 bases and J dropped 1 base, with 20 bases sitting between them. The method was immunoSEQ multiplex PCR; TCRdb's version includes in-frame clones alone and lacks a portion of them. The repertoire holds around 280,000 clones, with 90% as singletons. The V and J genes are TRBV28 and TRBJ2-3, with D maybe TRBD2 (6 bases). The receptor comes from a woman under 30 with acute COVID-19. What was sequenced was PBMCs or T cells enriched from blood (not recorded which). The chain's CDR3 is CASRPPTWVAGTDTQYF. CDR3 DNA: TGTGCCAGCAGACCCCCAACTTGGGTAGCGGGCACAGATACGCAGTATTTT.